One sample yielded the 17 T cell receptor beta chains listed below, sequenced in a study of cytomegalovirus exposure and HLA in healthy donors. With 60 Vbeta and 13 Jbeta primers, the PCR was carried out. Profiled with immunoSEQ multiplex PCR; TCRdb holds only in-frame clones, not every one. Counted here are about 220,000 clones, approximately 80% occurring once; the ten biggest clones make up roughly 0.71%. The sample consisted of PBMCs. All receptors derive from a boy between 2 and 10 years old in good health and CMV-seronegative.

In DNA form, the CDR3 reads TGTGCCAGCAGCTTAGAGGGGGATGGACCCCTCCACTTT. Amino acid sequence: CASSLEGDGPLHF. The chain carries TRBV7-9 and TRBJ1-6, with a weak D call TRBD1 (6 bases). Germline-derived CDR1 and CDR2 are SEHNR and FQNEAQ (reference sequence). This CDR3 is 13 amino acids long. Trimming shortened V by 1 base and J by 12 bases, and 10 bases separated the two germline ends.

The chain combines TRBV6-5 with TRBJ1-1; D is uncertain. The CDR3 is made up of 15 amino acids. Deletions cut 2 bases from V and 1 base from J, with 11 bases between. CDR1 MNHEY and CDR2 SVGAGI come from the germline V gene. In DNA, the CDR3 is TGTGCCAGCAGTTACGGGGTGAGCGGGAACACTGAAGCTTTCTTT. This gives the protein CASSYGVSGNTEAFF.

This chain connects TRBV18 to TRBJ2-6; 7 bases agree with TRBD1. Germline assignment: CDR1 KGHSH and CDR2 LQKENI. There are 16 residues in the CDR3. V shed 3 bases and J 0 bases; nucleotides not matched to a gene: 2. CDR3 bases: TGTGCCAGCTCACCGGACAGGCCCTCTGGGGCCAACGTCCTGACTTTC. Amino acids: CASSPDRPSGANVLTF.

The gene calls are TRBV21-1 and TRBJ2-3; the table calls TRBD1, which could not be checked here. TRBV21-1 is noted as a pseudogene. This CDR3 has 20 residues. In DNA, the CDR3 is TGTGCCAGCAGCAACGGAGACAGGGGGTTTAGCGGGGCTTCCACAGATACGCAGTATTTT. Residues: CASSNGDRGFSGASTDTQYF.

The V and J genes are TRBV5-1 and TRBJ2-1, with D uncertain. CDR1 is SGHRS, CDR2 YFSETQ, per germline. The CDR3 runs to 13 residues. V shed 1 base and J shed 5 bases, with 7 bases lying between them. The CDR3 coding sequence is TGCGCCAGCAGCTTGACCAGTAACAATGAGCAGTTCTTC. Amino acids: CASSLTSNNEQFF.

J is TRBJ2-7 and V is TRBV29-1; 9 nucleotides match TRBD2. V lost 6 bases to trimming and J lost 2 bases; unmatched junction nucleotides: 8. The CDR3 contains 14 residues. Germline values: CDR1 SQVTM, CDR2 ANQGSEA. The CDR3 is CSVGSGLAAYEQYF. The CDR3 DNA is TGCAGCGTGGGATCGGGACTAGCCGCCTACGAGCAGTACTTC.

A few counts support this clone. This chain links TRBV6-5 with TRBJ2-2; D is ambiguous. This CDR3 spans 14 amino acids. V was trimmed by 2 bases and J by 4 bases, leaving 8 bases between them. CDR1 and CDR2 from the germline V gene are MNHEY and SVGAGI. The CDR3, as DNA: TGTGCCAGCAGTTACGGGCTCGCCACCGGGGAGCTGTTTTTT. Translated: CASSYGLATGELFF.

The rearrangement uses TRBV15 and TRBJ1-2; 10 nucleotides line up with TRBD1. The J segment lost 4 bases and the V segment lost 7 bases, leaving 15 bases of the junction unmatched. The CDR3 has 17 amino acids. CDR1 LNHNV and CDR2 YYDKDF come from the germline V gene (reference sequence). CDR3 sequence (DNA): TGTGCCACCACAACCTCACCGGGACAGGGGAGGATCTATGGCTACACCTTC. This sequence encodes CATTTSPGQGRIYGYTF.

The chain uses TRBV5-4 and TRBJ2-7; tentative D call: TRBD2 (6 bases). Trimming stripped 1 base from V and 6 bases from J, with 20 bases between. The CDR3 runs to 16 residues. The germline V gene has CDR1 SGHNT and CDR2 YYREEE (reference sequence). The CDR3 bases are TGTGCCAGCAGCTTGTCCCTAGGCCCCGTGGGGGGCGAGCAGTACTTC. Translation gives CASSLSLGPVGGEQYF.

This chain connects TRBV30 to TRBJ1-2, with TRBD1 identical over 8 bases. The CDR3 loop spans 12 amino acids. J lost 3 bases, V lost 4 bases, and 1 base had no gene match. CDR1 and CDR2 (germline): GTSNPN, SVGIG (reference sequence). The CDR3 nucleotides read TGTGCCTGGATGGGACAGGACTATGGCTACACCTTC. Protein sequence: CAWMGQDYGYTF. The full variable domain, its missing parts supplied by reference TRBV30 and TRBJ1-2, is SQTIHQWPATLVQPVGSPLSLECTVEGTSNPNLYWYRQAAGRGLQLLFYSVGIGQISSEVPQNLSASRPQDRQFILSSKKLLLSDSGFYLCAWMGQDYGYTFGSGTRLTVV.

The chain carries TRBV5-1 and TRBJ1-2, with D tentatively TRBD1 (5 bases). The CDR3 runs 15 residues. Germline lookup yields CDR1 SGHRS and CDR2 YFSETQ. V lost 4 bases to trimming and J lost 0 bases, with 13 bases between them. The CDR3 DNA sequence: TGCGCCAGCAGCCTAGGACACGGAGCTAACTATGGCTACACCTTC. It encodes CASSLGHGANYGYTF.

Note on this clone: One end of the junction does not line up with germline, which may come from a read error. Other DNA sequences in this specimen translate into the identical CDR3. V is TRBV18 and J is TRBJ1-2; D uncertain. The CDR3 consists of 15 residues. The germline V gene has CDR1 KGHSH and CDR2 LQKENI. The CDR3 nucleotides read TGCGCCAGCTCACCACCGGGCAGCTCTAACTATGGCTACACCTTC. This gives the protein CASSPPGSSNYGYTF.

The chain uses TRBV30 and TRBJ2-2, with TRBD2 identical over 8 bases. The CDR3 sequence is 17 residues long. Germline CDR1 reads GTSNPN; CDR2 reads SVGIG (reference sequence). The junction had 17 bases not matched to a gene; V was cut back by 6 bases and J by 5 bases. The CDR3 protein is CACGGDNPYLGTGELFF. The CDR3 DNA is TGTGCCTGCGGGGGGGATAATCCCTATCTCGGAACCGGGGAGCTGTTTTTT.

This chain joins TRBV25-1 and TRBJ1-5; TRBD1 matches 9 bases. J gave up 6 bases and V 2 bases, and 5 bases lay outside the gene matches. Germline-derived CDR1 and CDR2 are MGHDK and SYGVNS. This CDR3 comprises 15 residues. The CDR3 loop reads CASSEDGDRAQPQHF. Here the CDR3 DNA reads TGTGCCAGCAGTGAAGACGGGGACAGGGCTCAGCCCCAGCATTTT.

The CDR3 loop reads CASRFQGARDEQFF. The CDR3 region has the DNA TGTGCCAGTAGGTTCCAGGGGGCGCGGGATGAGCAGTTCTTC. V usage is TRBV19 and J usage is TRBJ2-1, with TRBD1 identical over 8 bases. V was pared by 6 bases and J by 8 bases, with 9 bases of the junction left unmatched. The CDR3 is 14 amino acids. Germline V gene sequence: CDR1 LNHDA, CDR2 SQIVND (reference sequence).

V and J are TRBV20-1 and TRBJ1-1; TRBD1 aligns across 9 bases. Germline V CDR1 and CDR2: DFQATT, SNEGSKA (reference sequence). The CDR3 runs 11 residues. The CDR3 sequence is CTGQGHTEAFF. CDR3 sequence (DNA): TGCACCGGACAGGGGCACACTGAAGCTTTCTTT.

The V call is TRBV19, the J call TRBJ1-4, with 7 bases fitting TRBD1. This CDR3 has 13 residues. The ends lost 7 bases at V and 7 bases at J; junction bases unmatched: 6. CDR1 is LNHDA, CDR2 SQIVND, per germline (reference sequence). The CDR3 is CASTINRGEKLFF. The CDR3 nucleotides are TGTGCCAGTACCATAAACAGGGGTGAAAAACTGTTTTTT.